The TCR beta chain described here comes from a study of blood T cell repertoires in COVID-19. Study-level background: Acute-phase and convalescent COVID-19 samples originated in the United States, Italy and Spain.

Per the original data handling: Amplified reference gene primers provided the basis for estimating nucleated cell counts. Using immunoSEQ multiplex PCR, the repertoire was profiled, and TCRdb retains in-frame clones only, with some absent. Clone size and V and J calls were adopted from that table, with D and trimming inferred from the DNA. Among roughly 150,000 clones listed, less than 85% were seen once. This TCR was sampled from an elderly woman with active or convalescent COVID-19. The sequenced material came from peripheral blood.

The CDR3 DNA sequence: TGCGCCAGCAGCTTGGTGGGGGACTCCACAGATACGCAGTATTTT. This encodes CASSLVGDSTDTQYF. The V call is TRBV5-1, the J call TRBJ2-3; D is perhaps TRBD2 (6 bases). Per germline, CDR1 SGHRS and CDR2 YFSETQ. This CDR3 is built from 15 residues. V was shortened by 0 bases and J by 2 bases, with 10 bases between the two germline ends.